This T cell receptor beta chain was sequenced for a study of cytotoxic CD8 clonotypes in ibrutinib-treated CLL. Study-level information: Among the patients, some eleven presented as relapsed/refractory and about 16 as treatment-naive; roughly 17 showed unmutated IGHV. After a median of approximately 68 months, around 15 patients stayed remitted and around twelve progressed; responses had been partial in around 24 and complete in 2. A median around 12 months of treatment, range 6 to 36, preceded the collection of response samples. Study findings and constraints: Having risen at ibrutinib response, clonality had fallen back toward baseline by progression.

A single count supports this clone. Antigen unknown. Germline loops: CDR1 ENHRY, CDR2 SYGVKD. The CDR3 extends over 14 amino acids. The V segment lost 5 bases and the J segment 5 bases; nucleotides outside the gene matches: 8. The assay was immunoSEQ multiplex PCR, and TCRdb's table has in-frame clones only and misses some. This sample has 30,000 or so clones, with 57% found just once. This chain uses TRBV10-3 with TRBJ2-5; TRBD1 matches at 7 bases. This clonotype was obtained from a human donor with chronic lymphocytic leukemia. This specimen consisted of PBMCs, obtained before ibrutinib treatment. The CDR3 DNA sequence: TGTGCCATCAGTATGAGGGGGCATGGGGAGACCCAGTACTTC. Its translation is CAISMRGHGETQYF.